This is a list of T cell receptor beta chains from one sample in a study of CXCR3-negative and CXCR3-positive naive CD8 T cells. TCRdb re-called the 5' RACE reads, yielding one record per CDR3 amino acid sequence without DNA. Its listing shows 70,000 to 95,000 distinct CDR3 sequences. The sequenced material came from naive CXCR3- CD8+ T cells from blood. The receptors originated from a human donor in good health. Some clones in this sample may be carry-over from other donors' samples. The CDR3 runs from the conserved cysteine through the conserved F or W. Fields, in order: CDR3 length, V gene, J gene, CDR3 protein.

17	TRBV29-1	TRBJ2-3	CSAWARLAGVGADTQYF
13	TRBV5-1	TRBJ1-2	CASTIDPRNGYTF
15	TRBV10-1	TRBJ1-5	CASSAGKPLHQPQHF
14	TRBV3-1	TRBJ1-1	CASSHSSMNTEAFF
13	TRBV6-4	TRBJ2-2	CASSKEDTGELFF
13	TRBV5-1	TRBJ2-1	CASSFLLAWEQFF
15	TRBV29-1	TRBJ2-5	CSVGPLFGGSETQYF
15	TRBV7-9	TRBJ1-1	CASSANRGIKTEAFF
16	TRBV9	TRBJ2-1	CASSVSMDRGYDEQFF
13	TRBV5-1	TRBJ1-2	CASSSDLNYGYTF
17	TRBV20-1	TRBJ2-2	CSARDLLEGQGTGELFF
14	TRBV5-1	TRBJ2-7	CASTTGTGGYEQYF
13	TRBV6-2/TRBV6-3	TRBJ2-1	CASRDSPYNEQFF
15	TRBV3-1	TRBJ2-1	CASSQEGELLLEQFF
15	TRBV20-1	TRBJ1-6	CSAGYTYLRDSPLHF
13	TRBV29-1	TRBJ2-7	CSVVTIGSYEQYF
15	TRBV7-9	TRBJ1-5	CASSLDAGLGQPQHF
12	TRBV20-1	TRBJ2-1	CSASYQNNEQFF
14	TRBV9	TRBJ1-2	CATSRTGTNYGYTF
14	TRBV12-3/TRBV12-4	TRBJ2-2	CASSPPAGTGELFF
13	TRBV29-1	TRBJ2-1	CSERRSSYNEQFF
16	TRBV15	TRBJ2-7	CATSRDGTGSSYEQYF
15	TRBV7-8	TRBJ2-7	CASSLHRGTGDEQYF
15	TRBV19	TRBJ2-2	CASFYQGANTGELFF
14	TRBV11-2	TRBJ2-3	CASSLGATADTQYF
15	TRBV28	TRBJ1-2	CASGDTGDLNYGYTF
15	TRBV6-5	TRBJ2-5	CASSYGTGGRETQYF